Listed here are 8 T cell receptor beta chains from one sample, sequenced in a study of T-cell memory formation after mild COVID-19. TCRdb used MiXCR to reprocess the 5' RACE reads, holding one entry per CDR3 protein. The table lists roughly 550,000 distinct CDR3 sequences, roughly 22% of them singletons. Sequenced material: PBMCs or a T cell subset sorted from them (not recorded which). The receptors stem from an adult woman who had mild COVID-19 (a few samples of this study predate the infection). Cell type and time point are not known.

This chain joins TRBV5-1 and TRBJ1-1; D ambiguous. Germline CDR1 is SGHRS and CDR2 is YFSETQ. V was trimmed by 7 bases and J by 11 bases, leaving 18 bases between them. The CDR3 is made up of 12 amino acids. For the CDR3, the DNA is TGCGCCAGCGGACTGTCCGGGGTCGGGGCTTTCTTT. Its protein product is CASGLSGVGAFF.

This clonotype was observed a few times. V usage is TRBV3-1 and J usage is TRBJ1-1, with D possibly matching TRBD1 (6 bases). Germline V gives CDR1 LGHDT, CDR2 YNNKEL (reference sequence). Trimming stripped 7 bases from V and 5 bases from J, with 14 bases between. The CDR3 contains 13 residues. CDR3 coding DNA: TGTGCCAGCAAGCCAGGGGAGGGGACTGAAGCTTTCTTT. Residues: CASKPGEGTEAFF.

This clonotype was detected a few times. The CDR3 DNA follows: TGTGCCAGCAGCTTAGTCGGGACCGAGAACACTGAAGCTTTCTTT. Amino acid sequence: CASSLVGTENTEAFF. The V call is TRBV7-2, the J call TRBJ1-1; possibly TRBD1 for D (5 bases). Germline assignment: CDR1 SGHTA and CDR2 FQGNSA. The V and J ends lost 1 base and 1 base respectively, with 10 bases between them. CDR3 length: 15 residues. The full variable domain, its missing parts supplied by reference TRBV7-2 and TRBJ1-1, is GAGVSQSPSNKVTEKGKDVELRCDPISGHTALYWYRQSLGQGLEFLIYFQGNSAPDKSGLPSDRFSAERTGGSVSTLTIQRTQQEDSAVYLCASSLVGTENTEAFFGQGTRLTVV.

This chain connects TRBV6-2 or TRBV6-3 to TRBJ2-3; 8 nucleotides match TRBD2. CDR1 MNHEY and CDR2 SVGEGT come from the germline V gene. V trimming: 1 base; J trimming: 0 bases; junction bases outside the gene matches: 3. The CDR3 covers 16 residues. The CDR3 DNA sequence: TGTGCCAGCAGTTACTATAGCGGGGTTAGCACAGATACGCAGTATTTT. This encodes CASSYYSGVSTDTQYF.

The CDR3 spells CASSLDINRRETQYF. The CDR3 DNA follows: TGTGCCAGCAGCTTAGATATCAACAGGAGGGAGACCCAGTACTTC. The rearrangement joins TRBV11-2 to TRBJ2-5; tentatively, D is TRBD1 or TRBD2 (5 bases each). Looked up from germline, CDR1 is SGHAT and CDR2 is FQNNGV. This CDR3 comprises 15 residues. Trimming stripped 0 bases from V and 5 bases from J, with 13 bases between.

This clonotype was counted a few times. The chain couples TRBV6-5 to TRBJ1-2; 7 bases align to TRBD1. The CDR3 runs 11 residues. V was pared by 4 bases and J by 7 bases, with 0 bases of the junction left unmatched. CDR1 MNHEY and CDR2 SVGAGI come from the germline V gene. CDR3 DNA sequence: TGTGCCAGCAGTTCAGGGGGTGGCTACACCTTC. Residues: CASSSGGGYTF.

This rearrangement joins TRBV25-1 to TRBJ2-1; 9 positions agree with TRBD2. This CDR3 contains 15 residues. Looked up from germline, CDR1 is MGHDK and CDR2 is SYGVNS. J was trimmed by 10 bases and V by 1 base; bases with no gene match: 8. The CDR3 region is CASSELGSGRWEQFF. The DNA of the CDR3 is TGTGCCAGCAGTGAATTAGGGAGCGGGAGGTGGGAGCAGTTCTTC.

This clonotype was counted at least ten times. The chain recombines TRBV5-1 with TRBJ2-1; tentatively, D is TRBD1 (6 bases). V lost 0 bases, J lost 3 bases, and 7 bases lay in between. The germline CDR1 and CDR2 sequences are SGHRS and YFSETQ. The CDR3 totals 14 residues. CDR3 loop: CASSLGGLYNEQFF. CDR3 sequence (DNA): TGCGCCAGCAGCTTGGGGGGGCTCTACAATGAGCAGTTCTTC.